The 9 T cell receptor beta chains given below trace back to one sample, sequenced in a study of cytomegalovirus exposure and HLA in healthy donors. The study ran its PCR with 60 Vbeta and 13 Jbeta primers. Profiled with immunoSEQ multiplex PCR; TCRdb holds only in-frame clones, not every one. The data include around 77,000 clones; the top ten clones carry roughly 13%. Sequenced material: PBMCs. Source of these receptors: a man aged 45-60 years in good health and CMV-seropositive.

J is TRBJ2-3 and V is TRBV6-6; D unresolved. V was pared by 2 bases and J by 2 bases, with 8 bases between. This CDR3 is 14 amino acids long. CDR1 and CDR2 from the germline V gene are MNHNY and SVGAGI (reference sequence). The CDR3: CASSYIRVTDTQYF. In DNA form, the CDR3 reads TGTGCCAGCAGTTACATCCGGGTCACAGATACGCAGTATTTT.

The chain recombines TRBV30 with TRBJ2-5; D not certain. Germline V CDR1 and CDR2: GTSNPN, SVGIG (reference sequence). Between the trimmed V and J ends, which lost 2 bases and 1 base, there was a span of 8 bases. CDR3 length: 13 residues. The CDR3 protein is CAWSKQIQETQYF. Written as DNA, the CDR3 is TGTGCCTGGAGTAAACAGATCCAAGAGACCCAGTACTTC.

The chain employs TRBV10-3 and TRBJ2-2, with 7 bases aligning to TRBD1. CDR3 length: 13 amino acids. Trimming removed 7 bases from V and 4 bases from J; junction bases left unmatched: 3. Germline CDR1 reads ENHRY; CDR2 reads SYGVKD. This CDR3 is CAIMDRTTGELFF. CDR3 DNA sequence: TGTGCCATCATGGACAGGACCACCGGGGAGCTGTTTTTT.

The CDR3 reads CASSFFSTGTDTQYF. CDR3 nucleotide sequence: TGCGCCAGCAGCTTTTTCTCCACAGGCACAGATACGCAGTATTTT. The rearrangement links TRBV5-1 to TRBJ2-3; D gene uncertain. The V and J ends lost 2 bases and 1 base respectively, with 11 bases between them. The length of the CDR3 is 15 residues. Germline values: CDR1 SGHRS, CDR2 YFSETQ.

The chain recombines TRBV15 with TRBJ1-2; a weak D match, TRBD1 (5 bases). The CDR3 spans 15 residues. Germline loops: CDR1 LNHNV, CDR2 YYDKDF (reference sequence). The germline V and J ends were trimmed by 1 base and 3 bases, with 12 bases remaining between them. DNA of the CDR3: TGTGCCACCAGCAGAGGGGGGGTAGAGGACTATGGCTACACCTTC. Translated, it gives CATSRGGVEDYGYTF. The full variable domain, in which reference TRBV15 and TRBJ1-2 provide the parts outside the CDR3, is DAMVIQNPRYQVTQFGKPVTLSCSQTLNHNVMYWYQQKSSQAPKLLFHYYDKDFNNEADTPDNFQSRRPNTSFCFLDIRSPGLGDTAMYLCATSRGGVEDYGYTFGSGTRLTVV.

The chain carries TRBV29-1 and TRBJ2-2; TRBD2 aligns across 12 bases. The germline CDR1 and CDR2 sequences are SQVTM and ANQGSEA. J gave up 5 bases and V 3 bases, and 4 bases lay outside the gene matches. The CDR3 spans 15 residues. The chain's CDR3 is CSVEETSGRTGELFF. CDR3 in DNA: TGCAGCGTTGAGGAGACTAGCGGGAGAACCGGGGAGCTGTTTTTT.

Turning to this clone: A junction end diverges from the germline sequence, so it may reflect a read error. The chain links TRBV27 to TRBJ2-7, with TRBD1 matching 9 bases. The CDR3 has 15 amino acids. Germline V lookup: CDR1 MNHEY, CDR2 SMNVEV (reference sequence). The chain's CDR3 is CASRGPGQGAYGQYF. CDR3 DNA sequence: TGTGCCAGCAGGGGACCGGGACAGGGAGCCTACGGGCAGTACTTC.

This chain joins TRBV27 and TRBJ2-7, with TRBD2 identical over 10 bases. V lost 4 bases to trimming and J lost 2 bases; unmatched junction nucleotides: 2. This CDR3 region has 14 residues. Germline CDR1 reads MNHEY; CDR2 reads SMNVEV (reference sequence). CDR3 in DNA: TGTGCCAGCAGTTCACTAGCGGGAACCTACGAGCAGTACTTC. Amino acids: CASSSLAGTYEQYF.

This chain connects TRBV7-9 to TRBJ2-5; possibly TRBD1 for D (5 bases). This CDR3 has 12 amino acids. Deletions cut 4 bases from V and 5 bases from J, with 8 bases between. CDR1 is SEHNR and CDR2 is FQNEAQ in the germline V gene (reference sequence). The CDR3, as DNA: TGTGCCAGCAGCTCTAAGGGGGAGACCCAGTACTTC. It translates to CASSSKGETQYF.